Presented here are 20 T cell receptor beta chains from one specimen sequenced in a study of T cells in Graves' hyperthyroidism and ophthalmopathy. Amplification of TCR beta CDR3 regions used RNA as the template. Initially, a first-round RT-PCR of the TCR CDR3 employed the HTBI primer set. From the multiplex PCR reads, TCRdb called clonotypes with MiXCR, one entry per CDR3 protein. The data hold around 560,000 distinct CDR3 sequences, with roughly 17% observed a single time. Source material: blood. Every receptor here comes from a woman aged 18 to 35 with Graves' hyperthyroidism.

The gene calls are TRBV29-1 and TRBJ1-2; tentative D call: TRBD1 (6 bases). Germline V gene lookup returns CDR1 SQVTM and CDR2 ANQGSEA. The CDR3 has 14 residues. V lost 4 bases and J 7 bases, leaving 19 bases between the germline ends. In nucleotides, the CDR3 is TGCAGCGTTGTCTCGGGACAAGCCCTACTTGGCTACACCTTC. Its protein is CSVVSGQALLGYTF.

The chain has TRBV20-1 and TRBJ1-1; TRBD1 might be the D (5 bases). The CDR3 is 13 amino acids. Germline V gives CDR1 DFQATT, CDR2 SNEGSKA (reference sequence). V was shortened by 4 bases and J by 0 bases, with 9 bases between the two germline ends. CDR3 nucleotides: TGCAGTGCTATGGGCAGGGTGAACACTGAAGCTTTCTTT. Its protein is CSAMGRVNTEAFF.

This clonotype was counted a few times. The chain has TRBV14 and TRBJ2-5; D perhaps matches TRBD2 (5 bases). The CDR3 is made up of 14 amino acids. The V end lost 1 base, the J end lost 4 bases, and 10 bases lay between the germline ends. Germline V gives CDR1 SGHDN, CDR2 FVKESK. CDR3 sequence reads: CASSQVGGRETQYF. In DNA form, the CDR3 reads TGTGCCAGCAGCCAAGTTGGCGGGCGAGAGACCCAGTACTTC.

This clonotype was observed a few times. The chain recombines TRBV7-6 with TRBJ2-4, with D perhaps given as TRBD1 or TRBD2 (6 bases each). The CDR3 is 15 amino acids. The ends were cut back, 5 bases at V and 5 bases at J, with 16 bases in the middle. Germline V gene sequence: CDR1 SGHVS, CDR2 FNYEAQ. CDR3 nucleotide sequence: TGTGCCAGCAGCGATGGGGGGCGAAAGGAAAACATTCAGTACTTC. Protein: CASSDGGRKENIQYF.

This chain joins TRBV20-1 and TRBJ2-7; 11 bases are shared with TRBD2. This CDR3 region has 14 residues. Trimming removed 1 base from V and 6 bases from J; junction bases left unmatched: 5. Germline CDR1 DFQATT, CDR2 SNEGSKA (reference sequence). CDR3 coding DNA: TGCAGTGCTAGAGTTAGCGGGAGGGGTTCCGAGCAGTACTTC. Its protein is CSARVSGRGSEQYF.

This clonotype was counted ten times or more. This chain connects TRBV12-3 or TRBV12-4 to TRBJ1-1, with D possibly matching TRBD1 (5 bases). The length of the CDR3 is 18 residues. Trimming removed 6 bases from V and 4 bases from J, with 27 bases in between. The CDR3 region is CASSPGSSLSSLGTEAFF. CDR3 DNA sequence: TGTGCCAGCAGCCCAGGGTCGAGTCTTTCGAGTCTAGGCACTGAAGCTTTCTTT.

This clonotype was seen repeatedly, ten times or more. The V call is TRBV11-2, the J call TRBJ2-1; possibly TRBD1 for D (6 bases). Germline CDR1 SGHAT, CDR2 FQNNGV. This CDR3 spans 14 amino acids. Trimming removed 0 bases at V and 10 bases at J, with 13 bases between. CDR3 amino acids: CASSLEIRGGEQFF. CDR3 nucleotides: TGTGCCAGCAGCTTAGAGATCAGGGGTGGAGAGCAGTTCTTC. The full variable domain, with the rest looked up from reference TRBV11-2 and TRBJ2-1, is EAGVAQSPRYKIIEKRQSVAFWCNPISGHATLYWYQQILGQGPKLLIQFQNNGVVDDSQLPKDRFSAERLKGVDSTLKIQPAKLEDSAVYLCASSLEIRGGEQFFGPGTRLTVL.

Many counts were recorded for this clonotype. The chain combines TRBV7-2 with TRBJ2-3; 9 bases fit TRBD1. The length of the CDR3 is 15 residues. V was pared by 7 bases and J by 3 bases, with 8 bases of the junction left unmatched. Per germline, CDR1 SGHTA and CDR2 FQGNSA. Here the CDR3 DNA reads TGTGCCAGCATACACCGGGACAGGGAAACAGATACGCAGTATTTT. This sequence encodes CASIHRDRETDTQYF.

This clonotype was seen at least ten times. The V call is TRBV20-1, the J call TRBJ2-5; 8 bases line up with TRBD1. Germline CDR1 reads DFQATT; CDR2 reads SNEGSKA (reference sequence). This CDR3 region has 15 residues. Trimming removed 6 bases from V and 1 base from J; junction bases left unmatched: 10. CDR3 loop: CSAHGQGARQETQYF. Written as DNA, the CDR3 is TGCAGTGCCCACGGGCAGGGGGCTCGCCAAGAGACCCAGTACTTC.

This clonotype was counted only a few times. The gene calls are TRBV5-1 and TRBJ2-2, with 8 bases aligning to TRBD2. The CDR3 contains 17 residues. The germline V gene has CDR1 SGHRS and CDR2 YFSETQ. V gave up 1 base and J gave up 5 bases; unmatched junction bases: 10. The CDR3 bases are TGCGCCAGCAGCTTGAGTCTCGCGGGGGGCGCTACCGGGGAGCTGTTTTTT. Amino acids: CASSLSLAGGATGELFF.

The CDR3 loop reads CASSQDRDRGGHEQYF. CDR3 in DNA: TGTGCCAGCAGCCAAGATCGGGACAGGGGAGGTCACGAGCAGTACTTC. The V call is TRBV3-1, the J call TRBJ2-7, with 10 bases lining up with TRBD1. Trimming removed 0 bases from V and 5 bases from J; junction bases left unmatched: 7. The CDR3 runs 16 residues. The germline V gene has CDR1 LGHDT and CDR2 YNNKEL (reference sequence).

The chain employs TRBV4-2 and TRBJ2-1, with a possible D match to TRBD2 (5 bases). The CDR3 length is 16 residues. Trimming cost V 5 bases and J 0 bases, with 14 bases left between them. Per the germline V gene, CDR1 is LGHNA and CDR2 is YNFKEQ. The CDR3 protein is CASSSSGESSYNEQFF. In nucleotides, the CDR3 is TGTGCCAGCAGCTCGTCCGGGGAGAGCTCCTACAATGAGCAGTTCTTC.

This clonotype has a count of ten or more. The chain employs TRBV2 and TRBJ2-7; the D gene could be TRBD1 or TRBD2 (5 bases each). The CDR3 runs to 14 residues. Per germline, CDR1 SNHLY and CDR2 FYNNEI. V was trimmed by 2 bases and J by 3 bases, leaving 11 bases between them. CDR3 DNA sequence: TGTGCCAGCAGTGAACAGGGAGTCTTCTACGAGCAGTACTTC. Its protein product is CASSEQGVFYEQYF.

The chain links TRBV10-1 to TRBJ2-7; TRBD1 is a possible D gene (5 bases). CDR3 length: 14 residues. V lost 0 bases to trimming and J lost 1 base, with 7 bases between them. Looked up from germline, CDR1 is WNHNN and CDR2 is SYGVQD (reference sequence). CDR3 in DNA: TGCGCCAGCAGTGAGTCGCAGGGATCCTACGAGCAGTACTTC. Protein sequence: CASSESQGSYEQYF.

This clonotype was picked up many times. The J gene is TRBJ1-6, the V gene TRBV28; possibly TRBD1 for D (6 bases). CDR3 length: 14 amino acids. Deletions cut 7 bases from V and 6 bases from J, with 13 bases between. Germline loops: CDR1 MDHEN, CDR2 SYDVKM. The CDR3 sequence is CASISTGLNSPLHF. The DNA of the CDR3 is TGTGCCAGCATTTCCACAGGGCTTAATTCACCCCTCCACTTT.

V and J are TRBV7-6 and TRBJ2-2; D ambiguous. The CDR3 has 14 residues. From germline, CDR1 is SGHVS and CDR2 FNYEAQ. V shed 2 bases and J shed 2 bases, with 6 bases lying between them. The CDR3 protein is CASSLIANTGELFF. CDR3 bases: TGTGCCAGCAGCTTAATTGCTAACACCGGGGAGCTGTTTTTT.

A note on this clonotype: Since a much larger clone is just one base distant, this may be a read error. The CDR3 DNA is TGTGCCAGCAGCTTACAGGCCTCCGAGCAGTACTTC. This gives the protein CASSLQASEQYF. The V call is TRBV14, the J call TRBJ2-7, with a tentative D call TRBD1 (5 bases). In germline, CDR1 is SGHDN, CDR2 FVKESK. The V end lost 5 bases, the J end lost 6 bases, and 11 bases lay between the germline ends. This CDR3 has 12 residues.

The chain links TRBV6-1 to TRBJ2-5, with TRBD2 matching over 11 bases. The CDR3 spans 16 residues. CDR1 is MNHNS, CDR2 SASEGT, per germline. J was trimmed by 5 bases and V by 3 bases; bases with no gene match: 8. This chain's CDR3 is CASSDLAGGSRETQYF. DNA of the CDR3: TGTGCCAGCAGTGACCTAGCGGGGGGCTCTCGGGAGACCCAGTACTTC.

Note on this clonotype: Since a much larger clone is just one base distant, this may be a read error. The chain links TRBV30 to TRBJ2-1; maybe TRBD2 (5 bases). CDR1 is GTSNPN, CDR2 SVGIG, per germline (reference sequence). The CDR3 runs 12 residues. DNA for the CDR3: TGTGCCTGGATGGCGGGTCACAATGAGCAGTCCTTC. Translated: CAWMAGHNEQSF. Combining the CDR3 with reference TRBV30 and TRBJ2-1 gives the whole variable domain SQTIHQWPATLVQPVGSPLSLECTVEGTSNPNLYWYRQAAGRGLQLLFYSVGIGQISSEVPQNLSASRPQDRQFILSSKKLLLSDSGFYLCAWMAGHNEQSFGPGTRLTVL.

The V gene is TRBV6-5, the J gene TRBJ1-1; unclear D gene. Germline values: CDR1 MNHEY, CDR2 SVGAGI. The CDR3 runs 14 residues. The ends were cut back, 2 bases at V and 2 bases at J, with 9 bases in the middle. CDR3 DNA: TGTGCCAGCAGTTACGGGGTGGCTAACACTGAAGCTTTCTTT. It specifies CASSYGVANTEAFF.